These 9 T cell receptor beta chains were all obtained from the same sample, sequenced in a study of T cell responses to AZD1222 COVID-19 vaccine. Only in-frame clones appear in the TCRdb table, and some are missing; sequencing was by immunoSEQ multiplex PCR. The sample includes 110,000 or so clones, approximately 86% of them seen just once. This specimen was peripheral blood, taken 28 days after the second AZD1222 dose. The receptors originated from an adult who received the AZD1222 COVID-19 vaccine.

The chain joins TRBV2 to TRBJ2-1; TRBD1 matches 7 bases. The CDR3 has 13 amino acids. Germline lookup yields CDR1 SNHLY and CDR2 FYNNEI. V trimming: 5 bases; J trimming: 4 bases; junction bases outside the gene matches: 2. CDR3 loop: CASSRQGYNEQFF. The DNA for the CDR3 is TGTGCCAGCAGTAGACAGGGTTACAATGAGCAGTTCTTC.

The chain has TRBV12-2 and TRBJ2-2; the table's TRBD1 call for D was not verified on the DNA. TRBV12-2 is deemed a pseudogene. The CDR3 sequence is 14 residues long. Written as DNA, the CDR3 is TGTGCAAGTCGCGCGGGACAGGGGACCGGGGAGCTGTTTTTT. This codes for CASRAGQGTGELFF.

This chain connects TRBV12-3 or TRBV12-4 to TRBJ1-6; D perhaps matches TRBD1 (5 bases). This CDR3 has 13 residues. V dropped 4 bases and J dropped 10 bases, with 11 bases sitting between them. As DNA, the CDR3 is TGTGCCAGCAGTTCTGGGACGGACTCACCCCTCCACTTT. Amino acids: CASSSGTDSPLHF.

This rearrangement joins TRBV4-1 to TRBJ2-3; the match to TRBD2 covers 13 bases. Germline V lookup: CDR1 MGHRA, CDR2 YSYEKL. The CDR3 loop spans 17 amino acids. Losses at the gene ends were 1 base for V and 5 bases for J; bases not matched to a gene: 6. CDR3 sequence (DNA): TGCGCCAGCAGCCAAGGACTAGCGGGGGGCCAAGGAGATACGCAGTATTTT. Its translation: CASSQGLAGGQGDTQYF.

V gene TRBV7-2 combines with J gene TRBJ2-3; D not certain. This CDR3 region has 13 residues. Trimming removed 2 bases from V and 5 bases from J, with 8 bases in between. Germline V lookup: CDR1 SGHTA, CDR2 FQGNSA. CDR3 coding DNA: TGTGCCAGCAGCTTAAGAGATGGAGATACGCAGTATTTT. It yields the protein CASSLRDGDTQYF.

The J gene is TRBJ2-7, the V gene TRBV30; D ambiguous. Germline V gene sequence: CDR1 GTSNPN, CDR2 SVGIG (reference sequence). Trimming removed 0 bases at V and 2 bases at J, with 5 bases between. CDR3 size: 12 residues. The CDR3 nucleotides read TGTGCCTGGAGTGTTACCCCCTACGAGCAGTACTTC. Amino acid sequence: CAWSVTPYEQYF.

This chain uses TRBV3-1 (or the pseudogene TRBV3-2) with TRBJ2-2; D gene uncertain. The ends were cut back, 1 base at V and 10 bases at J, with 19 bases in the middle. Looked up from germline, CDR1 is LGHDT and CDR2 is YNNKEL (reference sequence). CDR3 size: 16 residues. CDR3 protein: CASSQGHFGPSEELFF. For the CDR3, the DNA is TGTGCCAGCAGCCAAGGCCATTTCGGGCCCTCCGAGGAGCTGTTTTTT.

The genes are TRBV9 and TRBJ1-2; D is unclear. The CDR3 loop spans 15 amino acids. CDR1 and CDR2 from the germline V gene are SGDLS and YYNGEE. V was cut by 3 bases and J by 1 base, with 13 bases left in between. CDR3 sequence (DNA): TGTGCCAGCAGCGCAGTCCCACGCGATAACTATGGCTACACCTTC. Translation gives CASSAVPRDNYGYTF.

The chain links TRBV28 to TRBJ2-2, with TRBD2 as a possible D gene (7 bases). Trimming shortened V by 2 bases and J by 4 bases, and 14 bases separated the two germline ends. This CDR3 has 16 amino acids. Germline CDR1 and CDR2: MDHEN and SYDVKM. In DNA, the CDR3 is TGTGCCAGCAGTTTACCTGGACAGCGGGGCACCGGGGAGCTGTTTTTT. Protein: CASSLPGQRGTGELFF.